Below are 11 T cell receptor beta chains sequenced from a single sample in a study of T cells in Graves' hyperthyroidism and ophthalmopathy. RNA transcripts were the template for amplifying TCR beta CDR3 regions. When the TCR CDR3 underwent first-round RT-PCR, the HTBI primer set was used. In TCRdb, the multiplex PCR reads were re-called with MiXCR into one record per CDR3 protein. The profile shows more than 350,000 distinct CDR3 sequences, 14% of them singletons. The sequencing input was blood. The receptors come from a woman in her thirties with Graves' ophthalmopathy.

At least ten counts were recorded for this clonotype. The genes are TRBV2 and TRBJ1-1, with D perhaps TRBD1 (6 bases). V was pared by 6 bases and J by 5 bases, with 16 bases between. The CDR3 contains 14 residues. CDR1 and CDR2 (germline): SNHLY, FYNNEI. CDR3 sequence (DNA): TGTGCCAGCAGGGTACAGGGTCCGTCGACTGAAGCTTTCTTT. The encoded protein is CASRVQGPSTEAFF.

This clonotype has a count of ten or more. The J gene is TRBJ2-7, the V gene TRBV30, with TRBD1 as a possible D gene (6 bases). CDR1 and CDR2 from the germline V gene are GTSNPN and SVGIG (reference sequence). V lost 8 bases to trimming and J lost 2 bases, with 19 bases between them. This CDR3 has 14 residues. DNA for the CDR3: TGTGCCCTAAGTGAGGGCAGGGGAACCTACGAGCAGTACTTC. This encodes CALSEGRGTYEQYF.

The chain recombines TRBV6-1 with TRBJ2-4; D remains ambiguous. This CDR3 has 13 residues. In germline, CDR1 is MNHNS, CDR2 SASEGT. The V gene lost 7 bases and the J gene lost 4 bases, with 11 bases spanning the gap. CDR3 DNA sequence: TGTGCCAGCACAGGCTTTGATAAAAACATTCAGTACTTC. Translated, it gives CASTGFDKNIQYF.

This clonotype has at least ten counts. This rearrangement joins TRBV18 to TRBJ2-7; possibly TRBD2 for D (6 bases). The ends were cut back, 3 bases at V and 0 bases at J, with 9 bases in the middle. Germline CDR1 and CDR2: KGHSH and LQKENI. This CDR3 is 14 amino acids long. In nucleotides, the CDR3 is TGTGCCAGCTCACCGGGGGGAAACTCCTACGAGCAGTACTTC. Protein product: CASSPGGNSYEQYF.

The chain links TRBV7-9 to TRBJ2-1; maybe TRBD1 (5 bases). Trimming took off 5 bases at V and 3 bases at J, with 26 bases between the two ends. The CDR3 loop spans 19 amino acids. Looked up from germline, CDR1 is SEHNR and CDR2 is FQNEAQ (reference sequence). The CDR3 is CASSLDPVTNRRFYNEQFF. The DNA of the CDR3 is TGTGCCAGCAGCCTCGACCCCGTAACAAACAGGCGGTTCTACAATGAGCAGTTCTTC.

The CDR3 sequence is CASSQGPGATATNEKLFF. Written as DNA, the CDR3 is TGCGCCAGCAGCCAAGGCCCGGGGGCGACTGCAACTAATGAAAAACTGTTTTTT. The chain recombines TRBV4-1 with TRBJ1-4; a weak D match, TRBD1 (6 bases). V was shortened by 1 base and J by 0 bases, with 15 bases between the two germline ends. Germline V CDR1 and CDR2: MGHRA, YSYEKL. The CDR3 covers 18 residues.

This clonotype showed up many times. The genes are TRBV30 and TRBJ2-7; D is undetermined. The CDR3 covers 11 residues. Deletions cut 2 bases from V and 2 bases from J, with 4 bases between. The V gene's germline CDR1 is GTSNPN and CDR2 SVGIG (reference sequence). In nucleotides, the CDR3 is TGTGCCTGGAGTCAGACCTACGAGCAGTACTTC. Translation gives CAWSQTYEQYF.

The chain uses TRBV3-1 and TRBJ1-1; tentative D call: TRBD1 (5 bases). The V and J ends lost 1 base and 4 bases respectively, with 13 bases between them. The germline CDR1 and CDR2 sequences are LGHDT and YNNKEL (reference sequence). The CDR3 is 15 amino acids. The CDR3 protein is CASSQGAGEGTEAFF. CDR3 DNA sequence: TGTGCCAGCAGCCAAGGAGCGGGGGAGGGCACTGAAGCTTTCTTT.

This clonotype appeared many times. The gene calls are TRBV29-1 and TRBJ1-4, with D unresolved. Germline V lookup: CDR1 SQVTM, CDR2 ANQGSEA. The V end was cut by 4 bases, the J end by 6 bases, with 12 bases between. CDR3 length equals 13 residues. CDR3 residues: CSVGKLADEKLFF. The DNA of the CDR3 is TGCAGCGTTGGGAAGCTGGCCGATGAAAAACTGTTTTTT.

This clonotype was counted at least ten times. This chain uses TRBV5-5 with TRBJ2-3, with a weak D call TRBD2 (5 bases). There are 16 residues in the CDR3. Deletions cut 4 bases from V and 1 base from J, with 16 bases between. Germline V CDR1 and CDR2: SGHKS, YYEKEE (reference sequence). DNA of the CDR3: TGTGCCAGCAGCCCCGACTGGGTGAGGGGCACAGATACGCAGTATTTT. This codes for CASSPDWVRGTDTQYF.

In this sample, this clonotype turned up many times. This chain links TRBV20-1 with TRBJ1-5; the D is unclear. This CDR3 contains 13 residues. V was clipped by 6 bases and J by 3 bases, with 12 bases between them. In germline, CDR1 is DFQATT, CDR2 SNEGSKA (reference sequence). The CDR3 DNA follows: TGCAGTGCGAGGATAGGTCTCAATCAGCCCCAGCATTTT. Amino acid sequence: CSARIGLNQPQHF.